What follows describes a single T cell receptor (beta chain). Its antigen is not known. TCRdb keeps only in-frame clones here, not all; method: immunoSEQ multiplex PCR. The table shows about 84,000 clones, with approximately 80% occurring only once. Sampling times: baseline, cycle 4 day 1, cycle 7 day 1. The sample originates from a study of OX40 agonist ivuxolimab in advanced cancers. Study conclusions and caveats: Among T cells, CD8+ cells averaged more expanded clones than CD4+ cells.

The TCR sequence derives from an adult with an advanced solid tumor such as melanoma, head and neck, liver or kidney cancer. Sequenced here: CD4+ or CD8+ T cells sorted from blood, sampled in a trial of the OX40 agonist ivuxolimab.

CDR3 in amino acids: CASSSRTGADTQYF. The DNA for the CDR3 is TGTGCCAGCAGCTCCCGGACAGGGGCAGATACGCAGTATTTT. The rearrangement links TRBV7-2 to TRBJ2-3, with TRBD1 matching over 9 bases. This CDR3 region has 14 residues. The V gene's germline CDR1 is SGHTA and CDR2 FQGNSA. V was clipped by 4 bases and J by 4 bases; unmatched bases: 3.